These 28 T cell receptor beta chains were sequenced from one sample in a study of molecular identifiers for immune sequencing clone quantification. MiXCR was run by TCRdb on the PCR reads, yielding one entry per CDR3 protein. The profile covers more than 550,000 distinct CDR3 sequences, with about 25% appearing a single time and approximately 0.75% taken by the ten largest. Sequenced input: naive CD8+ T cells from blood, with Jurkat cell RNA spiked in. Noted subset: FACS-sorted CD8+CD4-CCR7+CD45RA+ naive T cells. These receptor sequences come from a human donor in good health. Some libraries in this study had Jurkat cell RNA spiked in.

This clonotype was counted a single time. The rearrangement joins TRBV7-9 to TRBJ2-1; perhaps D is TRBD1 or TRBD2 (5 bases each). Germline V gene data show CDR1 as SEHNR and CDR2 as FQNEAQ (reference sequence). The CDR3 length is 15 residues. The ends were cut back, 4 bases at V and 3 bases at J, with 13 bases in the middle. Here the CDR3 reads CASSSRDAGYNEQFF. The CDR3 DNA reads TGTGCCAGCAGCTCCCGGGACGCAGGCTACAATGAGCAGTTCTTC.

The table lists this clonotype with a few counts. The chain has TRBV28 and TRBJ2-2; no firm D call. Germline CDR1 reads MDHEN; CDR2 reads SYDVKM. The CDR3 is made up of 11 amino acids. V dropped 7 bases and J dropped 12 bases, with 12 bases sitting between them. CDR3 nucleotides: TGTGCCAGCAAGAGAGGACCACAGCTGTTTTTT. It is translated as CASKRGPQLFF.

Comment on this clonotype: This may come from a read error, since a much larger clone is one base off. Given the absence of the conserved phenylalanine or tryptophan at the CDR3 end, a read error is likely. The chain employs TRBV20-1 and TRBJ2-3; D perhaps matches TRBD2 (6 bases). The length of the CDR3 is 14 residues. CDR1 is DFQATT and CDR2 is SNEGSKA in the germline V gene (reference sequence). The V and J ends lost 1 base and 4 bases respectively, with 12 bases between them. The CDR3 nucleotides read TGCAGTGCTAGAGGGGGGGAGGAACCAGATACGCAGTATTCT. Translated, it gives CSARGGEEPDTQYS.

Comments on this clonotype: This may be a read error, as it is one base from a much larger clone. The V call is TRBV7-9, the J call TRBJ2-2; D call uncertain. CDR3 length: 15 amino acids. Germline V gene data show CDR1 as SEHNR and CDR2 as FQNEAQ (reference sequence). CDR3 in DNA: TGTGCCAGCGGCTTAATCCCCTCGCCCACCGGGGAGCTGTTTTTT. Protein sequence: CASGLIPSPTGELFF.

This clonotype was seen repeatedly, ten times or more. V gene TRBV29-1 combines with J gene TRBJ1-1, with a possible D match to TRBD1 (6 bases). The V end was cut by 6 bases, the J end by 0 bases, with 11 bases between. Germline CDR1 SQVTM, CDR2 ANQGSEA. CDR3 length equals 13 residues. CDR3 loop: CSVRDNMNTEAFF. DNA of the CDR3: TGCAGCGTGAGGGACAACATGAACACTGAAGCTTTCTTT.

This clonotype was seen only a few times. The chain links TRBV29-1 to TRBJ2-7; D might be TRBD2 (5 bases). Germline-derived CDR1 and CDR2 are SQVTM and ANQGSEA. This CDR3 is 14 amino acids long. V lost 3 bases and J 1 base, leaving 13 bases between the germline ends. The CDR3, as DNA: TGCAGCGTTGATGGGGTCGAGGGTTCCTACGAGCAGTACTTC. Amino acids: CSVDGVEGSYEQYF.

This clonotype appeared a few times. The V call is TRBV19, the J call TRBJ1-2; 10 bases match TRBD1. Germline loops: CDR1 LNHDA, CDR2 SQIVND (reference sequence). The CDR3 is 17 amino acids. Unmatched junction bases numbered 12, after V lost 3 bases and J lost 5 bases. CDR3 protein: CASSIMTGGETLYGYTF. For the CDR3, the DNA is TGTGCCAGTAGTATTATGACAGGGGGCGAAACTTTGTATGGCTACACCTTC. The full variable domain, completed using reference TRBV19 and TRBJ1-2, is DGGITQSPKYLFRKEGQNVTLSCEQNLNHDAMYWYRQDPGQGLRLIYYSQIVNDFQKGDIAEGYSVSREKKESFPLTVTSAQKNPTAFYLCASSIMTGGETLYGYTFGSGTRLTVV.

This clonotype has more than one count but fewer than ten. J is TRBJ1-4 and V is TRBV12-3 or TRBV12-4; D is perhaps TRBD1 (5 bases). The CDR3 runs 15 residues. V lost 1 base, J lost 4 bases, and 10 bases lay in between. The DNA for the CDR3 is TGTGCCAGCAGTTTAGGCGACAGACTTAATGAAAAACTGTTTTTT. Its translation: CASSLGDRLNEKLFF.

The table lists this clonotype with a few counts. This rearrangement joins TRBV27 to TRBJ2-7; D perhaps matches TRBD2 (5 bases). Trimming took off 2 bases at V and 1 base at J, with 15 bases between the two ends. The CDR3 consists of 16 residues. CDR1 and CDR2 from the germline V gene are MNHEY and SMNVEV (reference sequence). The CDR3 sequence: CASSLVSGVGSYEQYF. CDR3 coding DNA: TGTGCCAGCAGTTTAGTCAGCGGAGTGGGATCCTACGAGCAGTACTTC.

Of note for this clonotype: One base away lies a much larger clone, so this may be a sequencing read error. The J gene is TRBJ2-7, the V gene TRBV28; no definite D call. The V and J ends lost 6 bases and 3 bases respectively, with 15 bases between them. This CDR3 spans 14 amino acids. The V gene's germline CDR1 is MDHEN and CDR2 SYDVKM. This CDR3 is CASRIRGMGYEQYF. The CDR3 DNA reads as TGTGCCAGCAGAATCCGTGGGATGGGCTACGAGCAGTACTTC.

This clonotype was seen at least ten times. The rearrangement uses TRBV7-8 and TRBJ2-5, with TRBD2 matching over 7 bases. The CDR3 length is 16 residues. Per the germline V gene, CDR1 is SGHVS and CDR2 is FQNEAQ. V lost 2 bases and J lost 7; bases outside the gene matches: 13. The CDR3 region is CASSLPKGHPGGTQYF. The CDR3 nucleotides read TGTGCCAGCAGCTTACCAAAGGGGCACCCGGGGGGGACCCAGTACTTC.

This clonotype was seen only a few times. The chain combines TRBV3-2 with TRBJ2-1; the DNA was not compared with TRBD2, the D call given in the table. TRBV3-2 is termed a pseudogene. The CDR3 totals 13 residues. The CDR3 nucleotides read TGTGCCTCCCGGGACTTGCGCTTTGCTGAGCAGTTCTTC. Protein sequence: CASRDLRFAEQFF.

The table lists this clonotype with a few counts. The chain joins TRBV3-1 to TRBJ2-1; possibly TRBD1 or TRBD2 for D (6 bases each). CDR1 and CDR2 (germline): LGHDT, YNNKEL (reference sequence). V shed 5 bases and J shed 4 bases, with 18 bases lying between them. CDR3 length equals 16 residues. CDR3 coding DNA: TGTGCCAGCAGCTCAAGGTGGAGGGGACATTACAATGAGCAGTTCTTC. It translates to CASSSRWRGHYNEQFF.

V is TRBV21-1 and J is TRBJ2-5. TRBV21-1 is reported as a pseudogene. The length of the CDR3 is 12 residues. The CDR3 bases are TGTGCCAGCAGCAAAGTACGGGAGACCCAGTACTTC. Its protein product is CASSKVRETQYF.

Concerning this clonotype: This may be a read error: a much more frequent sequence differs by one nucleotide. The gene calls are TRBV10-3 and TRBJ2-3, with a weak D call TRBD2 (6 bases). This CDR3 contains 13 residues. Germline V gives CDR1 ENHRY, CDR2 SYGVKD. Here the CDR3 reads CAILSGLSDAQYF. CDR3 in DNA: TGTGCCATCTTGAGCGGGCTCTCAGATGCGCAGTATTTT.

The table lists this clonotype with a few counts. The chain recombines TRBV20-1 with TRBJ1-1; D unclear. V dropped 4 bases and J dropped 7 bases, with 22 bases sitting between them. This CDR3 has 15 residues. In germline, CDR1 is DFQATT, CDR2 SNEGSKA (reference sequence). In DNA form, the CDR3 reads TGCAGTGCTATGGGCGTTCCGTCCGTAAAATATGAAGCTTTCTTT. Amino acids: CSAMGVPSVKYEAFF.

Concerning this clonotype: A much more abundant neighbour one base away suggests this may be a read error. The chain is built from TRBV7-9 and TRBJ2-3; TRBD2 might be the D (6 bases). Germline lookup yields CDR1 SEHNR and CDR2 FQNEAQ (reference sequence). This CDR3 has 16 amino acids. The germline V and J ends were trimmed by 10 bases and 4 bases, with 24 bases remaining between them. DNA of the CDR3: TGTGCCACCAGTTCCGTTAGGGGTCCTAGCGCAGATACGCAGTATTTT. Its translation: CATSSVRGPSADTQYF.

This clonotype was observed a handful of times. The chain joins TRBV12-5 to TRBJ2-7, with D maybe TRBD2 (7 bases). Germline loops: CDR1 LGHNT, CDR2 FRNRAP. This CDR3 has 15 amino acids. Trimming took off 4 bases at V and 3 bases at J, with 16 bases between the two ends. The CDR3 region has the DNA TGTGCTAGTGGTTCGGGGGGCGCTGGTATCTACGAGCAGTACTTC. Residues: CASGSGGAGIYEQYF.

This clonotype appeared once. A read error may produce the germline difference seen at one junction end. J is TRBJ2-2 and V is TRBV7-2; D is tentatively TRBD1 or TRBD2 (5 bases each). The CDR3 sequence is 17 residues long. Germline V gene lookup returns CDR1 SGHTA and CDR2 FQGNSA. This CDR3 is CASSLGGAGLVTGEQFF. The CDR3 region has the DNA TGTGCCAGCAGCTTAGGGGGCGCAGGGTTGGTTACCGGGGAGCAGTTTTTT.

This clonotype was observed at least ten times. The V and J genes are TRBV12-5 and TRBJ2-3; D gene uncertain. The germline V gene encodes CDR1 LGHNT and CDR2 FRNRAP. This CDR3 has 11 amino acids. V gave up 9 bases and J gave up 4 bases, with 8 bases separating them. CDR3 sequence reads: CARRKADTQYF. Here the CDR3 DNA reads TGTGCTAGAAGGAAGGCAGATACGCAGTATTTT.

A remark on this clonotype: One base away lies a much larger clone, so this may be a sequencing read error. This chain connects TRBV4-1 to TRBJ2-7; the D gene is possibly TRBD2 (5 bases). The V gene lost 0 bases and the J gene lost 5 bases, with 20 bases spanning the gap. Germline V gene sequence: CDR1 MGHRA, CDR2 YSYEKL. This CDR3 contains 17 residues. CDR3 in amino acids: CASSQETGGLVRDEQYV. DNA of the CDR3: TGCGCCAGCAGCCAAGAAACCGGCGGACTCGTCCGGGACGAGCAGTACGTC.

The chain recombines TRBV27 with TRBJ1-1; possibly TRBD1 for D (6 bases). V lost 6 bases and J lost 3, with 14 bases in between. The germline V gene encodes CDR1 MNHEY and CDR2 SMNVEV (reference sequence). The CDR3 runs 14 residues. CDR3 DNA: TGTGCCAGCAGGTTAGGGGGGTATGACACTGAAGCTTTCTTT. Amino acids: CASRLGGYDTEAFF.

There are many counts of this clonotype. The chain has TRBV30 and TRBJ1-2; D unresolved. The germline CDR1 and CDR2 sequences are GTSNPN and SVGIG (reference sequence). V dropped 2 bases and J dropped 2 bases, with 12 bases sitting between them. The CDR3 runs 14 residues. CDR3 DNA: TGTGCCTGGAGTTTTAACGCAGCCAACTATGGCTACACCTTC. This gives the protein CAWSFNAANYGYTF.

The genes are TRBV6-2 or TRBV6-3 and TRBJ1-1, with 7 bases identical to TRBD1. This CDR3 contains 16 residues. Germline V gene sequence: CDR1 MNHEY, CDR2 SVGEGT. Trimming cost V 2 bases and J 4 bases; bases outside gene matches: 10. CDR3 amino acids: CASSYMVTGFSTEAFF. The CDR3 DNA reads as TGTGCCAGCAGTTACATGGTGACAGGGTTTAGCACTGAAGCTTTCTTT.

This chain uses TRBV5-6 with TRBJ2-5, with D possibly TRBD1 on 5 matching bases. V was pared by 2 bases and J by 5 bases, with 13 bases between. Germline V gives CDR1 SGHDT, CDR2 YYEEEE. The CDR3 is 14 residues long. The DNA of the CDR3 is TGTGCCAGCAGCTTCTCCAGGGAACGGGAGACCCAGTACTTC. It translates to CASSFSRERETQYF.

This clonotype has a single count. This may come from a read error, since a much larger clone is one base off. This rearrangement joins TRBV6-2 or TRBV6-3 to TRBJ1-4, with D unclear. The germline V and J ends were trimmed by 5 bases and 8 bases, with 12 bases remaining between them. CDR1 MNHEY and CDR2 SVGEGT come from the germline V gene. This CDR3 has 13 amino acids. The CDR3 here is CASSHAGGEKLFF. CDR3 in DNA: TGTGCCAGCAGTCACGCAGGCGGAGAAAAACTGTTTTTT.

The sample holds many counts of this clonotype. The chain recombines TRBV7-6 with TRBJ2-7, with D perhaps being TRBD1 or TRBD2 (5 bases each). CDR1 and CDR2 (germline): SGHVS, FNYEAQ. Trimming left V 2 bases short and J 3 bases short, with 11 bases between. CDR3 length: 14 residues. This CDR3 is CASSLLPGHYEQYF. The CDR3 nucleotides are TGTGCCAGCAGCTTACTCCCGGGGCACTACGAGCAGTACTTC.

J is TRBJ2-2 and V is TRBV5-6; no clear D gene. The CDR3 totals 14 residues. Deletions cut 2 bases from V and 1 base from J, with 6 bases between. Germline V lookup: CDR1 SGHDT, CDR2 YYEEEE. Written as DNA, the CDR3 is TGTGCCAGCAGCTTACAGATGAACACCGGGGAGCTGTTTTTT. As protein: CASSLQMNTGELFF. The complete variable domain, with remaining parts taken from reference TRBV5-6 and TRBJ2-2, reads DAGVTQSPTHLIKTRGQQVTLRCSPKSGHDTVSWYQQALGQGPQFIFQYYEEEERQRGNFPDRFSGHQFPNYSSELNVNALLLGDSALYLCASSLQMNTGELFFGEGSRLTVL.